The source of this T cell receptor (beta chain) is a study of patients and donors after allogeneic stem cell transplantation (dated by TCRdb to the early 2020s). The CDR3 holds 13 amino acids from the cysteine to the phenylalanine. Just CDR3 DNA is preserved here, 39 bases in frame from base 1. The germline V gene (reference sequence) sets CDR1 to LNHNV and CDR2 to YYDKDF. Libraries were prepared through RT-PCR. The sample was run on a NextSeq 550. TCRdb reran the public reads through fastp at Q25 and MiXCR, keeping productive beta chains. Duplicate CDR3 protein sequences are folded into a single record with the most common DNA and genes. Within this sample are approximately 57,000 distinct CDR3 sequences, with roughly 13% of them counted one time only. The ten largest make up over 25% of the sample. In regard to this clonotype: Its target antigen remains unknown. Germline and junction disagree at one end, which may indicate a read error.

Sequences were obtained from blood, either unsorted or a sorted T cell fraction (not recorded which). The source of this sequence is a human donor who was either an allogeneic HSCT recipient or a stem cell or donor lymphocyte infusion donor (not recorded which). It is not recorded whose cells these are; they may come from a transplant donor. The chain couples TRBV15 to TRBJ2-7; too little of a D gene remains to name it. CDR3 loop: CTTKAGDSYEQYF. The nucleotide sequence is TGTACCACCAAGGCCGGAGATTCCTACGAGCAGTACTTC.